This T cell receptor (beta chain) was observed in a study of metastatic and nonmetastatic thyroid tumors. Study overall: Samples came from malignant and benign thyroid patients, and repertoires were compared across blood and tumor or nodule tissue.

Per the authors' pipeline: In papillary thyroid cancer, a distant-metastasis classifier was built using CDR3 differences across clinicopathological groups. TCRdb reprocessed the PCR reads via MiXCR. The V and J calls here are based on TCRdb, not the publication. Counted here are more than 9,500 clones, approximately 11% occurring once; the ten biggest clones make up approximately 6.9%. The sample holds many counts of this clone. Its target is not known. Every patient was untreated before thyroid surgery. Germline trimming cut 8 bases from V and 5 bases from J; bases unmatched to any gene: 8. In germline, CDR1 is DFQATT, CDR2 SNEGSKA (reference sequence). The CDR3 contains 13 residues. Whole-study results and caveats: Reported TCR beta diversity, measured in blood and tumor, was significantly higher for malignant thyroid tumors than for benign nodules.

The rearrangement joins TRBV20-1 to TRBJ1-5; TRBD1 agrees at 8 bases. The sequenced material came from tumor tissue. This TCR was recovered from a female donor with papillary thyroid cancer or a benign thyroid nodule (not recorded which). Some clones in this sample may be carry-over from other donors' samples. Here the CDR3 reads CSPSGQGDQPQHF. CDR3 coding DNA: TGCAGTCCCTCCGGACAGGGTGATCAGCCCCAGCATTTT.